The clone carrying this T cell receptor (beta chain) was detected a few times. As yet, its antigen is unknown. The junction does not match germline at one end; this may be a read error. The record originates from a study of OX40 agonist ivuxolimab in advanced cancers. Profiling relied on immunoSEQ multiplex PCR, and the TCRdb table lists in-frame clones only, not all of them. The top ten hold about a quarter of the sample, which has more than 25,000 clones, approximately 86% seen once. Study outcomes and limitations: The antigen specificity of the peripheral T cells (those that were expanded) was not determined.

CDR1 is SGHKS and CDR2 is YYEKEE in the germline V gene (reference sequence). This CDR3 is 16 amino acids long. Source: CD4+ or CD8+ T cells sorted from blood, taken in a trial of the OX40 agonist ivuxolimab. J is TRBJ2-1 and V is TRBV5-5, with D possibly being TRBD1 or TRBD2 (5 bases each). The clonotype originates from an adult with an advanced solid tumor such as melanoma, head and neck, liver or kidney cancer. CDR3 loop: CASRLGVSVGWDEQFF. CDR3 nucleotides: TGTGCCAGCAGGTTGGGGGTTTCTGTGGGGTGGGATGAGCAGTTCTTC. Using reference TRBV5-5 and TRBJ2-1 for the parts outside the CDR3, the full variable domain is DAGVTQSPTHLIKTRGQQVTLRCSPISGHKSVSWYQQVLGQGPQFIFQYYEKEERGRGNFPDRFSARQFPNYSSELNVNALLLGDSALYLCASRLGVSVGWDEQFFGPGTRLTVL.